The 15 T cell receptor beta chains below come from one sample, sequenced in a study of blood T cell repertoires in COVID-19. Clones were sequenced by immunoSEQ multiplex PCR, and TCRdb holds only the in-frame ones, with some missing. In the table there are roughly 250,000 clones, about 80% of which are singletons. Sequenced input: peripheral blood. These receptor sequences come from a woman older than 75 with active or convalescent COVID-19.

A note on this clone: At the DNA level, this CDR3 is encoded by other sequences in the same sample as well. The chain carries TRBV28 and TRBJ2-2; maybe TRBD2 (6 bases). This CDR3 contains 14 residues. CDR1 MDHEN and CDR2 SYDVKM come from the germline V gene. The ends were cut back, 2 bases at V and 6 bases at J, with 10 bases in the middle. CDR3 coding DNA: TGTGCCAGCAGTTTACGTCTAGCGTCCGGGGAGCTGTTTTTT. It encodes CASSLRLASGELFF.

The rearrangement uses TRBV3-1 (or the pseudogene TRBV3-2) and TRBJ2-2; no firm D call. The CDR3 runs 14 residues. Germline CDR1 reads LGHDT; CDR2 reads YNNKEL (reference sequence). The V end lost 7 bases, the J end lost 1 base, and 10 bases lay between the germline ends. The CDR3 DNA reads as TGTGCCAGCACCCCGTTTTGGAACACCGGGGAGCTGTTTTTT. It yields the protein CASTPFWNTGELFF.

A note on this clone: This sample includes further DNA sequences coding for the same CDR3. V usage is TRBV5-1 and J usage is TRBJ2-7; 9 bases are shared with TRBD1. The CDR3 length is 16 residues. Trimming removed 3 bases from V and 6 bases from J; junction bases left unmatched: 13. CDR1 and CDR2 (germline): SGHRS, YFSETQ. The CDR3 nucleotides are TGCGCCAGCAGCTGGGGGGTGCGGGGACAGGGTTCCGAGCAGTACTTC. Translated, it gives CASSWGVRGQGSEQYF.

The chain carries TRBV10-3 and TRBJ2-7; a possible D gene is TRBD2 (5 bases). This CDR3 region has 12 residues. Trimming cost V 10 bases and J 2 bases, with 12 bases left between them. CDR1 is ENHRY and CDR2 is SYGVKD in the germline V gene. CDR3 loop: CASYSGTYEQYF. CDR3 coding DNA: TGTGCCAGCTATTCCGGGACCTACGAGCAGTACTTC.

The CDR3 spells CASSQRTDYEQYF. As DNA, the CDR3 is TGTGCCAGCAGCCAACGGACAGACTACGAGCAGTACTTC. The chain carries TRBV13 and TRBJ2-7; possible D gene TRBD1, 6 bases. CDR1 is PRHDT and CDR2 is FYEKMQ in the germline V gene (reference sequence). CDR3 length: 13 residues. V shed 5 bases and J shed 3 bases, with 11 bases lying between them.

The chain has TRBV7-9 and TRBJ2-1, with 7 bases aligning to TRBD1. The CDR3 runs 13 residues. Trimming cost V 5 bases and J 5 bases; bases outside gene matches: 3. Germline values: CDR1 SEHNR, CDR2 FQNEAQ (reference sequence). The chain's CDR3 is CASSDGTDNEQFF. CDR3 nucleotides: TGTGCCAGCAGCGACGGGACAGACAATGAGCAGTTCTTC.

J is TRBJ2-7 and V is TRBV6-5; 10 positions match TRBD2. Germline CDR1 is MNHEY and CDR2 is SVGAGI. Trimming at V came to 6 bases and at J to 2 bases, leaving 1 base not matched to a gene. The CDR3 covers 13 residues. As DNA, the CDR3 is TGTGCCAGCAGACTAGCGGGGACCTACGAGCAGTACTTC. This codes for CASRLAGTYEQYF.

This clone was picked up one time. A junction end diverges from the germline sequence, so it may reflect a read error. This rearrangement joins TRBV7-7 to TRBJ2-5; perhaps TRBD1 as D (7 bases). The CDR3 runs to 15 residues. Germline CDR1 SSHAT, CDR2 FNYEAQ (reference sequence). The CDR3 sequence: CASSPPGGRGETQYF. The CDR3, as DNA: TGTGCTAGCAGCCCCCCAGGGGGGCGTGGAGAGACCCAGTACTTC.

This CDR3 reads CASSRDNDYGYTF. CDR3 DNA: TGTGCCAGCAGCCGGGACAATGACTATGGCTACACCTTC. The J gene is TRBJ1-2, the V gene TRBV7-9; tentatively, D is TRBD1 (6 bases). Germline-derived CDR1 and CDR2 are SEHNR and FQNEAQ (reference sequence). V lost 5 bases, J lost 3 bases, and 10 bases lay in between. This CDR3 has 13 amino acids.

This clone was counted a single time. This chain links TRBV5-1 with TRBJ2-2; 12 positions match TRBD2. The germline gives CDR1 SGHRS, CDR2 YFSETQ. Germline trimming cut 3 bases from V and 8 bases from J; bases unmatched to any gene: 11. CDR3 length equals 17 residues. CDR3 in amino acids: CASSSPLAGGLSGELFF. CDR3 DNA sequence: TGCGCCAGCAGCTCACCCCTAGCGGGAGGGCTATCGGGGGAGCTGTTTTTT.

The V gene is TRBV25-1, the J gene TRBJ2-2; D may be TRBD1 (6 bases). This CDR3 contains 15 residues. Germline CDR1 reads MGHDK; CDR2 reads SYGVNS. Trimming took off 6 bases at V and 5 bases at J, with 16 bases between the two ends. Here the CDR3 reads CASSPRQVVTGELFF. The CDR3 region has the DNA TGTGCCAGCAGCCCCCGACAGGTTGTGACCGGGGAGCTGTTTTTT.

V gene TRBV14 combines with J gene TRBJ2-3; 10 nucleotides match TRBD2. Germline lookup yields CDR1 SGHDN and CDR2 FVKESK. This CDR3 contains 15 residues. Trimming took 5 bases from V and 5 from J; bases not matched to a gene: 7. The CDR3 DNA sequence: TGTGCCAGCAGCTACCTAGCGGGAGTTGGAGATACGCAGTATTTT. Its translation is CASSYLAGVGDTQYF.

V and J are TRBV2 and TRBJ2-4; D possibly corresponds to TRBD2 (5 bases). Germline lookup yields CDR1 SNHLY and CDR2 FYNNEI. The CDR3 contains 18 residues. The germline V and J ends were trimmed by 2 bases and 2 bases, with 19 bases remaining between them. CDR3 loop: CASSEYPANTGTKNIQYF. In DNA form, the CDR3 reads TGTGCCAGCAGTGAATATCCAGCAAATACGGGAACCAAAAACATTCAGTACTTC.

The gene calls are TRBV30 and TRBJ1-5, with D tentatively TRBD1 (5 bases). The length of the CDR3 is 17 residues. Per the germline V gene, CDR1 is GTSNPN and CDR2 is SVGIG (reference sequence). The V gene lost 0 bases and the J gene lost 0 bases, with 15 bases spanning the gap. CDR3 nucleotides: TGTGCCTGGAGTGTACTGAGTCAGGGTTATAGCAATCAGCCCCAGCATTTT. Protein product: CAWSVLSQGYSNQPQHF.

The chain recombines TRBV2 with TRBJ1-1; 8 nucleotides match TRBD1. Germline CDR1 SNHLY, CDR2 FYNNEI. This CDR3 has 13 amino acids. V gave up 5 bases and J gave up 13 bases; unmatched junction bases: 12. CDR3 DNA sequence: TGTGCCAGCAGTACAAACAGGGGGGGTATGAGTTTCTTT. Translating gives CASSTNRGGMSFF.